The 27 T cell receptor beta chains given below trace back to one sample, sequenced in a study of STAT3 mutations in large granular lymphocyte leukemia. Their cognate antigens are unknown. Whole-study findings and limits: At least one immunodominant TCR beta clonotype appeared in every T-cell large granular lymphocyte leukemia patient.

Produced via immunoSEQ multiplex PCR; TCRdb's table is partial and in-frame only. The profile shows 35,000 to 40,000 clones, about 88% of them singletons. Sequences were obtained from PBMCs. The origin of the receptors is a human donor with T large granular lymphocyte leukemia. Some clones in this sample may be carry-over from other donors' samples.

V and J are TRBV5-1 and TRBJ2-7, with D perhaps TRBD2 (6 bases). CDR3 length equals 14 residues. V was shortened by 2 bases and J by 0 bases, with 9 bases between the two germline ends. Per the germline V gene, CDR1 is SGHRS and CDR2 is YFSETQ. This CDR3 reads CASSFHGSSYEQYF. CDR3 bases: TGCGCCAGCAGCTTTCACGGGAGCTCCTACGAGCAGTACTTC.

This chain joins TRBV7-8 and TRBJ1-5; D is possibly TRBD1 (5 bases). Trimming cost V 4 bases and J 3 bases, with 13 bases left between them. Looked up from germline, CDR1 is SGHVS and CDR2 is FQNEAQ. The CDR3 length is 15 residues. The CDR3 loop is CASSYGHRINQPQHF. The CDR3 bases are TGTGCCAGCAGCTACGGACACAGGATCAATCAGCCCCAGCATTTT.

This chain uses TRBV7-9 with TRBJ2-3; D remains unclear. Germline V gives CDR1 SEHNR, CDR2 FQNEAQ (reference sequence). Between the trimmed V and J ends, which lost 5 bases and 5 bases, there was a span of 8 bases. The CDR3 extends over 12 amino acids. The CDR3 DNA follows: TGTGCCAGCAGCCCGAGACAAGATACGCAGTATTTT. Its translation: CASSPRQDTQYF. Full variable domain (missing parts from reference TRBV7-9 and TRBJ2-3): DTGVSQNPRHKITKRGQNVTFRCDPISEHNRLYWYRQTLGQGPEFLTYFQNEAQLEKSRLLSDRFSAERPKGSFSTLEIQRTEQGDSAMYLCASSPRQDTQYFGPGTRLTVL.

This CDR3 reads CASSLVQEREAFF. The CDR3 region has the DNA TGTGCCAGCAGCTTAGTTCAGGAGCGCGAAGCTTTCTTT. This chain links TRBV7-9 with TRBJ1-1, with D unclear. Trimming removed 1 base at V and 8 bases at J, with 11 bases between. The CDR3 runs to 13 residues. Per the germline V gene, CDR1 is SEHNR and CDR2 is FQNEAQ (reference sequence).

The V and J genes are TRBV5-4 and TRBJ1-3, with D perhaps TRBD1 (5 bases). Per germline, CDR1 SGHNT and CDR2 YYREEE (reference sequence). V was trimmed by 2 bases and J by 0 bases, leaving 12 bases between them. The CDR3 extends over 16 amino acids. CDR3 in amino acids: CASSFGGTLSGNTIYF. The CDR3 DNA reads as TGTGCCAGCAGCTTTGGGGGGACGCTCTCTGGAAACACCATATATTTT.

CDR3 region: CASRRTGNTEAFF. In DNA, the CDR3 is TGTGCCAGCAGGCGGACAGGGAACACTGAAGCTTTCTTT. The chain combines TRBV5-6 with TRBJ1-1; 7 positions match TRBD1. This CDR3 spans 13 amino acids. Trimming at V came to 5 bases and at J to 1 base, leaving 2 bases not matched to a gene. Per the germline V gene, CDR1 is SGHDT and CDR2 is YYEEEE.

The rearrangement joins TRBV30 to TRBJ2-7; 8 nucleotides agree with TRBD2. This CDR3 is built from 14 residues. Germline V gives CDR1 GTSNPN, CDR2 SVGIG (reference sequence). The ends lost 4 bases at V and 2 bases at J; junction bases unmatched: 7. DNA for the CDR3: TGTGCCTGGAACGGGATAGCGGGGACCTACGAGCAGTACTTC. Amino acids: CAWNGIAGTYEQYF.

The V gene is TRBV7-2, the J gene TRBJ1-5, with D uncertain. Trimming left V 2 bases short and J 5 bases short, with 13 bases between. CDR3 size: 15 residues. CDR1 SGHTA and CDR2 FQGNSA come from the germline V gene. The CDR3 here is CASSLRAEPYQPQHF. In DNA form, the CDR3 reads TGTGCCAGCAGCTTACGGGCAGAGCCGTATCAGCCCCAGCATTTT.

The chain recombines TRBV6-5 with TRBJ1-6, with TRBD1 matching 9 bases. This CDR3 comprises 14 residues. Germline CDR1 is MNHEY and CDR2 is SVGAGI. J lost 9 bases, V lost 6 bases, and 6 bases had no gene match. The CDR3 sequence: CASSWTGVGSPLHF. The CDR3 region has the DNA TGTGCCAGCAGCTGGACAGGGGTCGGTTCACCCCTCCACTTT.

The chain combines TRBV18 with TRBJ2-4; no clear D. The CDR3 covers 14 residues. CDR1 and CDR2 from the germline V gene are KGHSH and LQKENI. Trimming left V 10 bases short and J 1 base short, with 14 bases between. The CDR3 nucleotides are TGTGCCACCGCAGCTGGGTCGGCCAAAAACATTCAGTACTTC. Its translation: CATAAGSAKNIQYF. Full variable domain (remainder filled in from reference TRBV18 and TRBJ2-4): NAGVMQNPRHLVRRRGQEARLRCSPMKGHSHVYWYRQLPEEGLKFMVYLQKENIIDESGMPKERFSAEFPKEGPSILRIQQVVRGDSAAYFCATAAGSAKNIQYFGAGTRLSVL.

The rearrangement joins TRBV5-5 to TRBJ1-6, with D unresolved. The V and J ends lost 2 bases and 6 bases respectively, with 9 bases between them. The V gene's germline CDR1 is SGHKS and CDR2 YYEKEE (reference sequence). CDR3 length: 14 amino acids. CDR3 residues: CASSFVRPNSPLHF. CDR3 nucleotides: TGTGCCAGCAGCTTCGTCAGGCCTAATTCACCCCTCCACTTT.

The genes are TRBV5-8 and TRBJ1-1, with a possible D match to TRBD1 (5 bases). This CDR3 spans 13 amino acids. Germline CDR1 and CDR2: SGHTS and YDEGEE. V dropped 2 bases and J dropped 10 bases, with 15 bases sitting between them. The CDR3 is CASSFREVGGAFF. The CDR3 nucleotides read TGTGCCAGCAGCTTTAGGGAGGTTGGGGGAGCTTTCTTT.

The chain is built from TRBV5-1 and TRBJ2-3; the D gene is possibly TRBD1 (5 bases). CDR3 length: 15 residues. The germline V and J ends were trimmed by 0 bases and 2 bases, with 10 bases remaining between them. From germline, CDR1 is SGHRS and CDR2 YFSETQ. DNA for the CDR3: TGCGCCAGCAGCTTGGTGGGGCTTTCCACAGATACGCAGTATTTT. Its translation: CASSLVGLSTDTQYF.

V is TRBV4-1 and J is TRBJ2-2; D perhaps matches TRBD2 (6 bases). Germline CDR1 reads MGHRA; CDR2 reads YSYEKL. CDR3 length: 14 residues. Deletions cut 0 bases from V and 6 bases from J, with 8 bases between. CDR3 coding DNA: TGCGCCAGCAGCCAAGATCGGGGGTCCGGGGAGCTGTTTTTT. Protein: CASSQDRGSGELFF.

V and J are TRBV7-9 and TRBJ2-1, with 7 bases lining up with TRBD1. CDR1 SEHNR and CDR2 FQNEAQ come from the germline V gene (reference sequence). The CDR3 runs 13 residues. V lost 2 bases to trimming and J lost 6 bases; unmatched junction nucleotides: 1. The CDR3 spells CASSLPGGNEQFF. For the CDR3, the DNA is TGTGCCAGCAGCTTACCAGGGGGCAATGAGCAGTTCTTC. Complete variable domain (other parts from reference TRBV7-9 and TRBJ2-1): DTGVSQNPRHKITKRGQNVTFRCDPISEHNRLYWYRQTLGQGPEFLTYFQNEAQLEKSRLLSDRFSAERPKGSFSTLEIQRTEQGDSAMYLCASSLPGGNEQFFGPGTRLTVL.

The chain couples TRBV7-9 to TRBJ1-2; maybe TRBD1 (5 bases). CDR1 is SEHNR and CDR2 is FQNEAQ in the germline V gene (reference sequence). The V end was cut by 1 base, the J end by 8 bases, with 14 bases between. CDR3 length: 14 amino acids. The CDR3 sequence is CASSLGPGGVGYTF. The DNA for the CDR3 is TGTGCCAGCAGCTTAGGACCGGGGGGTGTCGGCTACACCTTC.

In its sample, this clone was seen once. The gene calls are TRBV4-1 and TRBJ2-7; D not resolved. The CDR3 has 13 residues. Trimming left V 1 base short and J 5 bases short, with 9 bases between. CDR1 is MGHRA, CDR2 YSYEKL, per germline. In DNA form, the CDR3 reads TGCGCCAGCAGCCAAGTGTCATCCCACGAGCAGTACTTC. Protein sequence: CASSQVSSHEQYF.

The chain combines TRBV18 with TRBJ1-4; 10 bases fit TRBD1. Germline CDR1 and CDR2: KGHSH and LQKENI. This CDR3 has 13 residues. J gave up 8 bases and V 3 bases, and 0 bases lay outside the gene matches. The CDR3: CASSPGQGEKLFF. Here the CDR3 DNA reads TGTGCCAGCTCACCGGGACAGGGGGAAAAACTGTTTTTT.

The genes are TRBV11-2 and TRBJ2-7; D gene uncertain. V was cut by 4 bases and J by 3 bases, with 4 bases left in between. The germline gives CDR1 SGHAT, CDR2 FQNNGV. This CDR3 has 11 amino acids. CDR3 DNA sequence: TGTGCCAGCAGCTCCTTCTACGAGCAGTACTTC. It codes for CASSSFYEQYF.

The chain combines TRBV7-8 with TRBJ1-5, with a tentative D call TRBD1 (5 bases). V dropped 2 bases and J dropped 7 bases, with 9 bases sitting between them. Germline V gene lookup returns CDR1 SGHVS and CDR2 FQNEAQ. CDR3 size: 13 residues. The CDR3 is CASSLSGIQPQHF. Written as DNA, the CDR3 is TGTGCCAGCAGCTTATCAGGGATCCAGCCCCAGCATTTT.

The V gene is TRBV15, the J gene TRBJ2-2; 7 bases match TRBD1. Germline CDR1 is LNHNV and CDR2 is YYDKDF (reference sequence). V lost 5 bases to trimming and J lost 4 bases; unmatched junction nucleotides: 1. This CDR3 spans 13 amino acids. The CDR3 spells CATSGDSTGELFF. The CDR3 DNA follows: TGTGCCACCAGCGGGGACAGCACCGGGGAGCTGTTTTTT.

V is TRBV6-5 and J is TRBJ1-2; D perhaps matches TRBD1 (5 bases). The V gene's germline CDR1 is MNHEY and CDR2 SVGAGI. Trimming took off 6 bases at V and 7 bases at J, with 12 bases between the two ends. The CDR3 runs to 12 residues. The CDR3: CASRGAPGGYTF. CDR3 in DNA: TGTGCCAGCAGAGGGGCTCCGGGTGGCTACACCTTC.

DNA for the CDR3: TGTGCCAGCAGTTGGGGCGCTGGACCCCTCCACTTT. Translation: CASSWGAGPLHF. The chain has TRBV27 and TRBJ1-6, with TRBD1 as a possible D gene (5 bases). Germline CDR1 MNHEY, CDR2 SMNVEV (reference sequence). Trimming pared 4 bases from V and 12 bases from J, leaving 10 bases between. The CDR3 is 12 amino acids.

In this sample, this clone turned up once. V gene TRBV6-5 combines with J gene TRBJ1-1; 7 positions match TRBD1. With V trimmed by 2 bases and J by 0 bases, 6 bases remained unmatched. Per the germline V gene, CDR1 is MNHEY and CDR2 is SVGAGI. The CDR3 is made up of 16 amino acids. CDR3 loop: CASSYTTGVMNTEAFF. CDR3 DNA sequence: TGTGCCAGCAGTTACACTACAGGGGTAATGAACACTGAAGCTTTCTTT.

This chain connects TRBV29-1 to TRBJ2-3, with a tentative D call TRBD1 (5 bases). V shed 6 bases and J shed 6 bases, with 16 bases lying between them. The germline V gene encodes CDR1 SQVTM and CDR2 ANQGSEA. The CDR3 covers 13 residues. CDR3 amino acids: CSVRPPKGDTQYF. The CDR3 DNA reads TGCAGCGTGAGACCCCCTAAGGGGGATACGCAGTATTTT.

CDR3 region: CASQDRSSGANVLTF. In DNA form, the CDR3 reads TGTGCCAGCCAGGACAGGAGCTCTGGGGCCAACGTCCTGACTTTC. The chain joins TRBV19 to TRBJ2-6; 7 bases are shared with TRBD1. CDR1 is LNHDA and CDR2 is SQIVND in the germline V gene (reference sequence). V lost 9 bases and J lost 0; bases outside the gene matches: 5. The CDR3 sequence is 15 residues long.

The rearrangement links TRBV5-4 to TRBJ1-2; 11 nucleotides align to TRBD1. J was trimmed by 6 bases and V by 4 bases; bases with no gene match: 11. CDR3 length: 16 amino acids. The V gene's germline CDR1 is SGHNT and CDR2 YYREEE (reference sequence). CDR3 in amino acids: CASSATGTGGLDGYTF. DNA for the CDR3: TGTGCCAGCAGCGCTACCGGGACAGGGGGTTTAGATGGCTACACCTTC.